The entry below describes one T cell receptor (beta chain). Its antigen is undetermined. Using its own MiXCR run on the reads, TCRdb lists one record per CDR3 protein. This sample has around 770,000 distinct CDR3 sequences, with 25% to 35% found just once. The data originate from a study of T cell repertoires in cytomegalovirus infection. This CDR3 is built from 15 residues. V shed 6 bases and J 2 bases; nucleotides not matched to a gene: 2. The chain is built from TRBV12-3 or TRBV12-4 and TRBJ2-5, with TRBD2 matching 14 bases. This specimen consisted of cultured CD8+ T cells from PBMCs, obtained from culture after CMV antigen stimulation. The receptor was derived from a human donor in good health (CMV status not recorded). Some clones in this sample may be carry-over from other donors' samples. This chain's CDR3 is CASRGLAGEQETQYF. The CDR3 region has the DNA TGTGCCAGCAGGGGACTAGCGGGGGAACAAGAGACCCAGTACTTC.